Included here is one TCR beta chain sequence, with context. The target of this receptor is not known. It has no much larger one-base neighbor in the sample; base qualities were not kept. The sample is drawn from a study of blood T cell repertoires in COVID-19 (dated by TCRdb to between 2020 and 2021). In the study overall: Collaborator samples came from the United States, Italy and Spain and covered acute and convalescent phases of COVID-19. The dataset comprised deeply sampled blood TCRbeta repertoires from subjects exposed to, actively infected with, or recovered from COVID-19. Where HLA class I and class II types were available, the types were taken from metadata supplied by the sample provider, not from assay-based typing. The samples were drawn from two sources: the first 160 participants of the ongoing ImmuneRACE study, and approximately 1,300 subjects contributed by 6 global collaborators. The repertoires were released in a freely available public database intended as a resource for research on the immune response to SARS-CoV-2. The prospective study material was composed of cDNA or gDNA derived from T cells, B-cell-depleted T cells, or PBMCs. A de-identified subject ID, COVID-19 status, age in years and sex were almost always included in the sample metadata. Study-wide conclusions, independent of this receptor: The amount of clinical and demographic metadata varied by source and participant and was provided uncurated.

Whole blood was collected in K2EDTA tubes by collaborating institutions according to the institutions' own protocols. For TCRbeta analysis, collaborator samples were shipped as frozen whole blood, as isolated PBMCs, or as DNA extracted from either sample type. Including cysteine and phenylalanine, the CDR3 has 14 amino acids. Only the CDR3 region is kept as DNA, spanning 42 bases read in frame from base 1. The germline V gene (reference sequence) yields SGHKS for CDR1 and YYEKEE for CDR2. Trimming at the junction amounts to 3 bases on V and 5 bases on J, and the germline ends lie 14 bases apart. The immunoSEQ Assay, a bias-controlled multiplex PCR, was used to amplify TCRbeta CDR3 regions from genomic DNA. In the original analysis: The number of nucleated cells in each sample was estimated by amplification of reference gene primers within the assay. To quantify the absolute abundance of each unique TCRbeta CDR3 rearrangement, sequence reads were collapsed and filtered. For each sample, productive Simpson clonality was calculated as the square root of Simpson's diversity index across productive rearrangements. TCRdb re-hosts the immuneACCESS table, in-frame sequences only. Its copies lack some clones; in the studies checked, an unresolved V gene accounts for under half of them, and the cause for the rest is not known. V, J and clone size derive from that table, while D and trimming were established from the DNA sequence. For this sample there are approximately 270,000 clones; approximately 83% appear just once. The ten biggest clones cover around 10% of the sample.

Sequenced sample: peripheral blood. The rearrangement combines TRBV5-5 with TRBJ1-2; 5 matching bases give a weak D call of TRBD1. This sequence originates from a woman aged 70-85 years with acute or convalescent COVID-19. The CDR3 has the sequence CASSSGEVGYGYTF. In nucleotides, the sequence is TGTGCCAGCAGCTCGGGGGAGGTCGGGTATGGCTACACCTTC.